The present T cell receptor beta chain was sequenced within a study of T cell responses to AZD1222 COVID-19 vaccine. Overall study findings and caveats: Dominant CD4 TCR responses targeted spike regions 160-218 and 743-854. In all cases, repertoires were sampled only after the peak T cell response. Only six AZD1222 recipients tested seropositive at baseline.

Sequencing was performed with immunoSEQ multiplex PCR; in TCRdb, only in-frame clones are kept and a portion is missing. The sample lists some 90,000 clones, 70% to 90% occurring once. Germline assignment: CDR1 MDHEN and CDR2 SYDVKM. V lost 5 bases, J lost 3 bases, and 3 bases stayed unmatched. This CDR3 region has 14 residues. Comments on this clone: Its antigen remains unidentified.

Sequenced material: peripheral blood, taken on day 0 of AZD1222 vaccination. The origin of this receptor is an adult in good health. The chain employs TRBV28 and TRBJ1-5, with 8 bases identical to TRBD1. The CDR3 DNA reads as TGTGCCAGCAGTCCGGGACAGGACAATCAGCCCCAGCATTTT. Translating gives CASSPGQDNQPQHF.